This record concerns one TCR beta chain sequence. Per the original data handling: Counts of nucleated cells, estimated from reference gene primer amplification, were obtained. Here immunoSEQ multiplex PCR was the method, and the copy in TCRdb shows in-frame clones only, minus some. The D gene and trimming were derived from the DNA, and the V and J assignments and clone size from that table. The sample carries about 180,000 clones, about nine tenths recorded once. This sample stems from a study of blood T cell repertoires in COVID-19. About the research overall: Spain, Italy and the United States supplied samples that represented acute and convalescent COVID-19. T cells, B-cell-depleted T cells, or PBMCs supplied cDNA or gDNA.

In germline, CDR1 is SGHTA, CDR2 FQGNSA. The CDR3 is 13 amino acids. Trimming shortened V by 0 bases and J by 7 bases, and 10 bases separated the two germline ends. This clonotype was obtained from a man between 18 and 35 years old who had recovered from COVID-19. Sequencing was done on a sample of peripheral blood. V and J are TRBV7-2 and TRBJ2-7; D is perhaps TRBD1 (6 bases). The CDR3 nucleotides read TGTGCCAGCAGCTTAGCCGGGCAGGGGGAGCAGTACTTC. Its translation: CASSLAGQGEQYF.